One and the same sample provided the 21 T cell receptor beta chains below, sequenced in a study of T cells in localized non-small cell lung cancer. The data were produced by immunoSEQ multiplex PCR, yet TCRdb's version contains in-frame clones alone and is incomplete. The sample contains approximately 3,100 clones, about 30% of which appear only once. This specimen consisted of normal lung tissue next to the tumor, obtained before any cancer treatment. The receptors derive from a woman aged 35-70 years with stage I lung adenocarcinoma.

The CDR3 nucleotides read TGTGCCAGCGGACAATCGACAGGGTTTGGCTACACCTTC. It specifies CASGQSTGFGYTF. The chain is built from TRBV6-8 and TRBJ1-2; 7 bases fit TRBD1. CDR1 is MNHGY and CDR2 is SAAAGT in the germline V gene. CDR3 length: 13 residues. V lost 8 bases to trimming and J lost 7 bases; unmatched junction nucleotides: 10.

This clone has more than one count but fewer than ten. The chain employs TRBV11-3 and TRBJ1-5, with no clear D. There are 14 residues in the CDR3. The germline V gene encodes CDR1 SGHNT and CDR2 YENEEA. V was clipped by 5 bases and J by 1 base, with 9 bases between them. The CDR3 DNA follows: TGTGCCAGCAGCCTGGACCCAAGCAATCAGCCCCAGCATTTT. This sequence encodes CASSLDPSNQPQHF. Together with reference TRBV11-3 and TRBJ1-5, the CDR3 gives the full variable domain: EAGVVQSPRYKIIEKKQPVAFWCNPISGHNTLYWYLQNLGQGPELLIRYENEEAVDDSQLPKDRFSAERLKGVDSTLKIQPAELGDSAVYLCASSLDPSNQPQHFGDGTRLSIL.

The rearrangement links TRBV11-3 to TRBJ2-7, with 7 bases fitting TRBD2. Germline loops: CDR1 SGHNT, CDR2 YENEEA. The ends lost 5 bases at V and 1 base at J; junction bases unmatched: 5. CDR3 length: 14 amino acids. CDR3 in DNA: TGTGCCAGCAGCCTCAGCGGGAATTCCTACGAGCAGTACTTC. It yields the protein CASSLSGNSYEQYF. Full variable domain (remainder filled in from reference TRBV11-3 and TRBJ2-7): EAGVVQSPRYKIIEKKQPVAFWCNPISGHNTLYWYLQNLGQGPELLIRYENEEAVDDSQLPKDRFSAERLKGVDSTLKIQPAELGDSAVYLCASSLSGNSYEQYFGPGTRLTVT.

The table lists this clone with a few counts. The chain links TRBV9 to TRBJ2-3; 9 positions agree with TRBD1. CDR1 SGDLS and CDR2 YYNGEE come from the germline V gene. This CDR3 spans 16 amino acids. The ends lost 3 bases at V and 4 bases at J; junction bases unmatched: 9. CDR3: CASSAPGTGFSDTQYF. In DNA, the CDR3 is TGTGCCAGCAGCGCCCCCGGGACAGGGTTCTCAGATACGCAGTATTTT.

The chain joins TRBV15 to TRBJ2-1, with D perhaps matching TRBD2 (6 bases). Germline lookup yields CDR1 LNHNV and CDR2 YYDKDF (reference sequence). Trimming left V 1 base short and J 5 bases short, with 12 bases between. This CDR3 spans 15 amino acids. The CDR3 loop is CATSRVGQRDNEQFF. The CDR3 region has the DNA TGTGCCACCAGCAGAGTCGGCCAGCGGGACAATGAGCAGTTCTTC.

In its sample, this clone was seen a few times. V and J are TRBV6-8 and TRBJ2-5; D gene unclear. V lost 5 bases to trimming and J lost 1 base, with 14 bases between them. This CDR3 comprises 15 residues. The germline V gene encodes CDR1 MNHGY and CDR2 SAAAGT. The CDR3 DNA reads as TGTGCCAGCAGTCAGACCGGGCTACTCCAAGAGACCCAGTACTTC. Translation gives CASSQTGLLQETQYF.

J is TRBJ2-3 and V is TRBV6-8; D may be TRBD1 or TRBD2 (6 bases each). V lost 7 bases, J lost 3 bases, and 17 bases lay in between. CDR1 and CDR2 from the germline V gene are MNHGY and SAAAGT. CDR3 length equals 15 residues. The CDR3 DNA reads TGTGCCAGCACTGAGCCCCAGGGGAGGACAGATACGCAGTATTTT. Translated, it gives CASTEPQGRTDTQYF.

A few counts support this clone. This chain joins TRBV9 and TRBJ2-5; TRBD2 agrees at 12 bases. This CDR3 has 15 residues. V was clipped by 9 bases and J by 5 bases; unmatched bases: 11. The germline V gene encodes CDR1 SGDLS and CDR2 YYNGEE. CDR3 protein: CATKEGGLAGETQYF. The CDR3 coding sequence is TGTGCCACCAAAGAGGGGGGACTAGCGGGTGAGACCCAGTACTTC.

This clone was observed a handful of times. V is TRBV9 and J is TRBJ2-2; perhaps TRBD2 as D (6 bases). CDR1 SGDLS and CDR2 YYNGEE come from the germline V gene. Trimming took off 5 bases at V and 2 bases at J, with 16 bases between the two ends. There are 16 residues in the CDR3. CDR3 residues: CASSLPTSSNTGELFF. CDR3 coding DNA: TGTGCCAGCAGTTTACCGACTAGTAGCAACACCGGGGAGCTGTTTTTT. Based on the CDR3 plus reference TRBV9 and TRBJ2-2, the full variable domain is DSGVTQTPKHLITATGQRVTLRCSPRSGDLSVYWYQQSLDQGLQFLIQYYNGEERAKGNILERFSAQQFPDLHSELNLSSLELGDSALYFCASSLPTSSNTGELFFGEGSRLTVL.

This chain connects TRBV9 to TRBJ1-3; D gene ambiguous. This CDR3 region has 20 residues. The germline V gene encodes CDR1 SGDLS and CDR2 YYNGEE. Trimming pared 4 bases from V and 0 bases from J, leaving 26 bases between. CDR3 in DNA: TGTGCCAGCAGCCCCTCCTCGCAGGCCCAATACCCGAGCTCTGGAAACACCATATATTTT. It yields the protein CASSPSSQAQYPSSGNTIYF.

V gene TRBV10-2 combines with J gene TRBJ2-7, with D possibly being TRBD2 (5 bases). Germline V CDR1 and CDR2: WSHSY, SAAADI. V was clipped by 6 bases and J by 2 bases, with 11 bases between them. CDR3 length equals 13 residues. The CDR3 region is CASSPSPPYEQYF. Here the CDR3 DNA reads TGCGCCAGCAGCCCTAGCCCTCCCTACGAGCAGTACTTC.

The chain has TRBV12-5 and TRBJ2-7; 9 bases match TRBD1. This CDR3 spans 15 amino acids. The V segment lost 1 base and the J segment 2 bases; nucleotides outside the gene matches: 3. The V gene's germline CDR1 is LGHNT and CDR2 FRNRAP. The CDR3: CASGLGTGVPYEQYF. The CDR3 bases are TGTGCTAGTGGTTTGGGGACAGGGGTCCCCTACGAGCAGTACTTC.

A few counts support this clone. The chain carries TRBV30 and TRBJ2-7; D might be TRBD1 or TRBD2, each matching 6 bases. CDR1 GTSNPN and CDR2 SVGIG come from the germline V gene (reference sequence). CDR3 length: 14 amino acids. Trimming took 4 bases from V and 0 from J, leaving 13 bases between them. CDR3 protein: CAWNAQGLSYEQYF. CDR3 nucleotide sequence: TGTGCCTGGAATGCACAGGGACTCTCCTACGAGCAGTACTTC.

This clone was observed a handful of times. The rearrangement links TRBV19 to TRBJ1-4; no definite D call. V shed 3 bases and J shed 7 bases, with 12 bases lying between them. The CDR3 is 14 residues long. The V gene's germline CDR1 is LNHDA and CDR2 SQIVND (reference sequence). CDR3 protein: CASSIDTWGEKLFF. CDR3 sequence (DNA): TGTGCCAGTAGTATCGACACCTGGGGTGAAAAACTGTTTTTT.

There are a few counts of this clone. The V gene is TRBV6-7, the J gene TRBJ1-1; possible D gene TRBD1, 5 bases. Being an ORF, TRBV6-7 has a function that is uncertain. The CDR3 is 11 amino acids. The V end was cut by 6 bases, the J end by 11 bases, with 13 bases between. The CDR3 DNA sequence: TGTGCCAGCAGCTACGAGGGGTATGCTTTCTTT. Its translation is CASSYEGYAFF.

The chain uses TRBV7-8 and TRBJ2-5, with a tentative D call TRBD2 (5 bases). This CDR3 contains 13 residues. CDR1 is SGHVS and CDR2 is FQNEAQ in the germline V gene. V shed 5 bases and J shed 5 bases, with 12 bases lying between them. Here the CDR3 reads CASSPPGSETQYF. In DNA form, the CDR3 reads TGTGCCAGCAGCCCCCCGGGGTCGGAGACCCAGTACTTC.

This clone showed up just a few times. The rearrangement joins TRBV7-1 to TRBJ1-2; 8 bases agree with TRBD1. TRBV7-1 is annotated as an ORF whose role is uncertain. V dropped 6 bases and J dropped 8; count of bases not matched to a gene: 8. The CDR3 is 13 residues long. DNA for the CDR3: TGTGCCAGCAGTCCCGGACAGGGCACGGGCTACACCTTC. Its protein product is CASSPGQGTGYTF.

This clone turned up a few times. The chain links TRBV23-1 to TRBJ1-5; the D is unclear. TRBV23-1 is an ORF, with its function uncertain. The CDR3 sequence is 13 residues long. The germline V and J ends were trimmed by 6 bases and 5 bases, with 11 bases remaining between them. The chain's CDR3 is CASSTEGDQPQHF. CDR3 DNA sequence: TGCGCCAGCAGCACCGAGGGCGATCAGCCCCAGCATTTT.

Comments on this clone: The junction and the germline gene differ at one end; a read error may be behind it. The chain carries TRBV7-8 and TRBJ2-3, with 10 nucleotides matching TRBD2. The CDR3 length is 13 residues. Germline V gives CDR1 SGHVS, CDR2 FQNEAQ. CDR3: CASSQQPSGGQYF. The CDR3 nucleotides read TGTGCTAGCAGCCAGCAACCTAGCGGGGGGCAGTATTTT.

This clone has a handful of counts. V and J are TRBV9 and TRBJ2-3; possibly TRBD2 for D (5 bases). Germline CDR1 and CDR2: SGDLS and YYNGEE. CDR3 length equals 17 residues. V was shortened by 5 bases and J by 2 bases, with 21 bases between the two germline ends. DNA of the CDR3: TGTGCCAGCAGTGAGGAGGTGGGCGACCCACCCACAGATACGCAGTATTTT. As protein: CASSEEVGDPPTDTQYF.

This clone has only a few counts. The V gene is TRBV15, the J gene TRBJ2-5; no reliable D call. Trimming stripped 0 bases from V and 7 bases from J, with 18 bases between. This CDR3 region has 16 residues. Germline CDR1 is LNHNV and CDR2 is YYDKDF (reference sequence). The CDR3 is CATSRDRAERKGTQYF. CDR3 coding DNA: TGTGCCACCAGCAGAGATCGTGCAGAGAGGAAAGGGACCCAGTACTTC.